The subject of this entry is one T cell receptor (beta chain). Its antigen is still unknown. No culture step preceded sequencing of the ex vivo isolated memory T cells. Some clones are missing from TCRdb's copy, which holds only in-frame ones; the method was immunoSEQ multiplex PCR. This sample has 20,000 or so clones, with roughly 84% found just once. The data belong to a study of CD4 T cell repertoires in COVID-19. Study-wide results and limits: In SARS-CoV and/or HKU1 spike cultures, between roughly 6 and 27% of SARS-CoV-2 clonotypes reappeared. Sharing of several most expanded SARS-CoV-2-reactive clonotypes across memory subsets suggested intraclonal diversification.

J gave up 6 bases and V 4 bases, and 7 bases lay outside the gene matches. Germline V gene data show CDR1 as SGHDT and CDR2 as YYEEEE. The CDR3 is 14 amino acids. Source: central memory CD4+ T cells from blood, taken before the COVID-19 pandemic. The gene calls are TRBV5-6 and TRBJ2-1; 7 bases fit TRBD1. The TCR sequence derives from a human donor who had COVID-19. The CDR3 sequence: CASSPQTGTNEQFF. For the CDR3, the DNA is TGTGCCAGCAGCCCCCAGACAGGGACCAATGAGCAGTTCTTC.